What follows are 11 T cell receptor beta chains derived from one specimen sequenced in a study of graft-versus-host responses after intestinal transplantation. Antigen specificity for these receptors is unknown. TCRdb keeps only in-frame clones here, not all; method: immunoSEQ multiplex PCR. The table records 80,000 to 100,000 clones, around 92% of them present only once. Material: unstimulated CD4+ T cells sorted from spleen or lymph node cells, obtained before transplant. These receptors all come from a human donor who was the organ donor for an intestinal transplant.

The chain links TRBV19 to TRBJ2-1; D possibly corresponds to TRBD2 (6 bases). The germline V and J ends were trimmed by 6 bases and 6 bases, with 15 bases remaining between them. The CDR3 is made up of 14 amino acids. The V gene's germline CDR1 is LNHDA and CDR2 SQIVND (reference sequence). CDR3 amino acids: CASSHRDFLNEQFF. CDR3 DNA sequence: TGTGCCAGTAGCCACCGGGACTTCCTCAATGAGCAGTTCTTC.

The J gene is TRBJ1-2, the V gene TRBV27; 9 nucleotides agree with TRBD1. This CDR3 contains 16 residues. Germline V gene lookup returns CDR1 MNHEY and CDR2 SMNVEV (reference sequence). V was clipped by 1 base and J by 7 bases; unmatched bases: 10. CDR3 bases: TGTGCCAGCAGTTTATATCTGGGACAGGGAGGTGGTGGCTACACCTTC. It specifies CASSLYLGQGGGGYTF.

J is TRBJ2-7 and V is TRBV4-1; 9 nucleotides match TRBD2. CDR1 is MGHRA and CDR2 is YSYEKL in the germline V gene. The V gene end was trimmed by 1 base and the J gene end by 4 bases; junction bases not matched to a gene: 8. CDR3 length: 16 amino acids. DNA of the CDR3: TGCGCCAGCAGCCAAGCCCTTAGCGGGGGAGTATACGAGCAGTACTTC. Protein product: CASSQALSGGVYEQYF.

V gene TRBV15 combines with J gene TRBJ1-2; 7 bases are shared with TRBD1. From germline, CDR1 is LNHNV and CDR2 YYDKDF (reference sequence). V lost 0 bases and J lost 3; bases outside the gene matches: 10. The CDR3 is made up of 17 amino acids. DNA for the CDR3: TGTGCCACCAGCAGAGATTATCGACAGGGAACAGACTATGGCTACACCTTC. It translates to CATSRDYRQGTDYGYTF. Looking up the rest from reference TRBV15 and TRBJ1-2 gives the full variable domain: DAMVIQNPRYQVTQFGKPVTLSCSQTLNHNVMYWYQQKSSQAPKLLFHYYDKDFNNEADTPDNFQSRRPNTSFCFLDIRSPGLGDTAMYLCATSRDYRQGTDYGYTFGSGTRLTVV.

The chain recombines TRBV19 with TRBJ2-1, with D possibly being TRBD1 (6 bases). The germline gives CDR1 LNHDA, CDR2 SQIVND (reference sequence). Between the trimmed V and J ends, which lost 5 bases and 2 bases, there was a span of 16 bases. CDR3 length equals 16 residues. The CDR3 here is CASSPPPGETYNEQFF. CDR3 in DNA: TGTGCCAGTAGTCCCCCCCCAGGGGAGACCTACAATGAGCAGTTCTTC.

CDR3 protein: CASSAQGTGELFF. DNA of the CDR3: TGTGCCAGCAGCGCTCAGGGCACCGGGGAGCTGTTTTTT. V usage is TRBV2 and J usage is TRBJ2-2, with D possibly matching TRBD1 (5 bases). Trimming pared 6 bases from V and 4 bases from J, leaving 9 bases between. The CDR3 loop spans 13 amino acids. CDR1 SNHLY and CDR2 FYNNEI come from the germline V gene.

The J gene is TRBJ1-2, the V gene TRBV5-1; maybe TRBD1 (6 bases). V was shortened by 1 base and J by 7 bases, with 17 bases between the two germline ends. This CDR3 contains 15 residues. CDR1 and CDR2 from the germline V gene are SGHRS and YFSETQ. CDR3 sequence (DNA): TGCGCCAGCAGCTTGAATCTAAGGGGGTTGGCTGGCTACACCTTC. Its translation is CASSLNLRGLAGYTF.

This sequence joins TRBV5-5 and TRBJ1-1; D remains ambiguous. Trimming shortened V by 2 bases and J by 0 bases, and 11 bases separated the two germline ends. Germline V gene lookup returns CDR1 SGHKS and CDR2 YYEKEE (reference sequence). CDR3 length: 15 residues. The CDR3 loop reads CASSFGVWLNTEAFF. In DNA, the CDR3 is TGTGCCAGCAGCTTCGGGGTTTGGTTGAACACTGAAGCTTTCTTT.

The genes are TRBV2 and TRBJ2-5; the D gene is possibly TRBD2 (6 bases). This CDR3 spans 13 amino acids. V was pared by 5 bases and J by 5 bases, with 12 bases between. Germline V CDR1 and CDR2: SNHLY, FYNNEI. The CDR3 nucleotides read TGTGCCAGCAGTTTACTAGCCTGGGAGACCCAGTACTTC. This translates into CASSLLAWETQYF.

The chain has TRBV5-4 and TRBJ1-1; the D gene is possibly TRBD1 (6 bases). The CDR3 totals 15 residues. Germline values: CDR1 SGHNT, CDR2 YYREEE (reference sequence). V lost 4 bases to trimming and J lost 1 base, with 14 bases between them. The CDR3 region is CASSPLGARNTEAFF. CDR3 in DNA: TGTGCCAGCAGCCCCTTGGGGGCCAGGAACACTGAAGCTTTCTTT.

In its sample, this clone was seen once. The chain couples TRBV18 to TRBJ2-3; 9 nucleotides align to TRBD1. V trimming: 2 bases; J trimming: 1 base; junction bases outside the gene matches: 1. The CDR3 is 15 amino acids. Per germline, CDR1 KGHSH and CDR2 LQKENI. The CDR3 loop reads CASSPRTGGTDTQYF. The CDR3 DNA sequence: TGTGCCAGCTCACCAAGGACAGGGGGCACAGATACGCAGTATTTT.